This TCR beta chain appears in the sequencing data of a study of T-cell memory formation after mild COVID-19. TCR alpha and TCR beta cDNA libraries carrying sample barcodes and UMIs came from 5'RACE with constant-segment primers. TCRdb reprocessed the 5' RACE reads with MiXCR, giving one entry per CDR3 protein. The repertoire includes about 190,000 distinct CDR3 sequences, around 27% of them detected once, and about 10% sits in the top ten. The CDR3 sequence is 20 residues long. CDR1 and CDR2 from the germline V gene are MNHNY and SVGAGI (reference sequence). With 2 bases removed from V and 0 bases from J, the gap between germline ends came to 20 bases.

V and J are TRBV6-6 and TRBJ1-6; D possibly corresponds to TRBD1 (6 bases). The sequenced sample was PBMCs or a T cell subset sorted from them (not recorded which). This sequence originates from an adult woman who had mild COVID-19 (a few samples of this study predate the infection). Cell type and time point are not known. CDR3 in DNA: TGTGCCAGCAGTTACGGAGGGGGGGGACATACAAGCTCCTATAATTCACCCCTCCACTTT. This codes for CASSYGGGGHTSSYNSPLHF.